This T cell receptor beta chain comes out of a study of blood T cell repertoires in COVID-19. The CDR3 runs 15 residues. The V gene's germline CDR1 is ENHRY and CDR2 SYGVKD. V lost 4 bases, J lost 2 bases, and 14 bases lay in between. Some clones are missing from TCRdb's copy, which holds only in-frame ones; the method was immunoSEQ multiplex PCR. The sample has approximately 300,000 clones, roughly 91% seen once. The TCR originated in a woman under 40 with COVID-19, enrolled during active disease. V gene TRBV10-3 combines with J gene TRBJ1-2; TRBD1 might be the D (6 bases). Sequences were obtained from peripheral blood. The CDR3 protein is CAISAEQGVNYGYTF. CDR3 DNA: TGTGCCATCAGTGCCGAACAGGGAGTCAACTATGGCTACACCTTC.